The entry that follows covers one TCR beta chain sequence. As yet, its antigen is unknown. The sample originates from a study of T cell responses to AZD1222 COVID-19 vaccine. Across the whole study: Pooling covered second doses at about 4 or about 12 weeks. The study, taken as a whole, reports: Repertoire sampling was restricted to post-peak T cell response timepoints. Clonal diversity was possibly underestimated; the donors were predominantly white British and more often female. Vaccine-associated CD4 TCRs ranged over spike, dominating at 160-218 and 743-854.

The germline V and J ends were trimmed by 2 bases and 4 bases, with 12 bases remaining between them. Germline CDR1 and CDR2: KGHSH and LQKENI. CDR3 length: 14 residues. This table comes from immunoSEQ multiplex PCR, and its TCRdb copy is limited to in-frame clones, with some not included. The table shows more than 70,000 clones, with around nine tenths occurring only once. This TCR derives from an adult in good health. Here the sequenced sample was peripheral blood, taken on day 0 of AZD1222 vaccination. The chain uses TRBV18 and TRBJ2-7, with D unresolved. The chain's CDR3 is CASSPAAWVYEQYF. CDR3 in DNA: TGTGCCAGCTCACCAGCCGCCTGGGTATACGAGCAGTACTTC.